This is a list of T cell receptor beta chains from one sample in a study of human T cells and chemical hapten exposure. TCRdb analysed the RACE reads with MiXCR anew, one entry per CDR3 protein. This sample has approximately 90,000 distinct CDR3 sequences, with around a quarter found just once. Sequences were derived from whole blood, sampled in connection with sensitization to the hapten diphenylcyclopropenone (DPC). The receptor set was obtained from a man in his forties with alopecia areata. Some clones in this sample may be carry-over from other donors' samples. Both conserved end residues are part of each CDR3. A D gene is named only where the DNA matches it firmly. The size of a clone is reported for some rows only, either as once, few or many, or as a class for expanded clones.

CDR3 DNA: TGTGCCAGCAGCACTGGGACAGGGGGCTTGGACGAGCAGTACTTC; CDR3 protein: CASSTGTGGLDEQYF; CDR3 length: 15; D gene: TRBD1; clone size: .; V gene: TRBV7-9; J gene: TRBJ2-7
CDR3 DNA: TGTGCCAGCAGTCCCAACGCAGGGGCTGAGACCCAGTACTTC; CDR3 protein: CASSPNAGAETQYF; CDR3 length: 14; D gene: .; clone size: few; V gene: TRBV28; J gene: TRBJ2-5
CDR3 DNA: TGCAGTGCTACGACGGGGGCGAACACTGAAGCTTTCTTT; CDR3 protein: CSATTGANTEAFF; CDR3 length: 13; D gene: .; clone size: many; V gene: TRBV20-1; J gene: TRBJ1-1
CDR3 DNA: TGTGCCAGCAGCTTAGACAGGGCTACTGAAGCTTTCTTT; CDR3 protein: CASSLDRATEAFF; CDR3 length: 13; D gene: .; clone size: few; V gene: TRBV7-2; J gene: TRBJ1-1
CDR3 DNA: TGTGCCAGCAGCCGGACTGGAGGGGGATTTGGGGCCAACGTCCTGACTTTC; CDR3 protein: CASSRTGGGFGANVLTF; CDR3 length: 17; D gene: .; clone size: many; V gene: TRBV7-9; J gene: TRBJ2-6
CDR3 DNA: TGTGCCAGCACCCGGGGGACGGGGGCCAAAAACATTCAGTACTTC; CDR3 protein: CASTRGTGAKNIQYF; CDR3 length: 15; D gene: .; clone size: .; V gene: TRBV12-3/TRBV12-4; J gene: TRBJ2-4
CDR3 DNA: TGCAGCGTTGGCGGACAGGGGGCTGGCTACACCTTC; CDR3 protein: CSVGGQGAGYTF; CDR3 length: 12; D gene: TRBD1; clone size: .; V gene: TRBV29-1; J gene: TRBJ1-2
CDR3 DNA: TGTGCCAGCAGTGAGACTAGCGGGATGGGCAATGAGCAGTTCTTC; CDR3 protein: CASSETSGMGNEQFF; CDR3 length: 15; D gene: TRBD2; clone size: once; V gene: TRBV2; J gene: TRBJ2-1
CDR3 DNA: TGCAGCGCCCTCAGTACACAAGAGACCCAGTACTTC; CDR3 protein: CSALSTQETQYF; CDR3 length: 12; D gene: .; clone size: .; V gene: TRBV29-1; J gene: TRBJ2-5
CDR3 DNA: TGTGCCATCAGTGAATGGGGGACGATGTACGAGCAGTACTTC; CDR3 protein: CAISEWGTMYEQYF; CDR3 length: 14; D gene: .; clone size: .; V gene: TRBV10-3; J gene: TRBJ2-7
CDR3 DNA: TGTGCCAGCAGCGTCGCGGCGAGAATGGGCTACCAAGAGACCCAGTACTTC; CDR3 protein: CASSVAARMGYQETQYF; CDR3 length: 17; D gene: .; clone size: .; V gene: TRBV9; J gene: TRBJ2-5
CDR3 DNA: TGCGCCAGCAGCCAAGTGGGCGGGCGCACAGATACGCAGTATTTT; CDR3 protein: CASSQVGGRTDTQYF; CDR3 length: 15; D gene: .; clone size: few; V gene: TRBV4-3; J gene: TRBJ2-3
CDR3 DNA: TGTGCCAGCAGTGGGCTTCCGGGCCCCCTCCACTTT; CDR3 protein: CASSGLPGPLHF; CDR3 length: 12; D gene: .; clone size: few; V gene: TRBV25-1; J gene: TRBJ1-6
CDR3 DNA: TGTGCCAGCAGTCAGGTTGGGAGGAAGCAGTACTTC; CDR3 protein: CASSQVGRKQYF; CDR3 length: 12; D gene: .; clone size: once; V gene: TRBV6-2/TRBV6-3; J gene: TRBJ2-7
CDR3 DNA: TGTGCCAGCAGTCCGAGGGAGGAGGTCTACGAGCAGTACTTC; CDR3 protein: CASSPREEVYEQYF; CDR3 length: 14; D gene: .; clone size: .; V gene: TRBV28; J gene: TRBJ2-7
CDR3 DNA: TGTGCCAGCAGGAATACAGGACAGACCCATTTGAGGAATCAGCCCCAGCATTTT; CDR3 protein: CASRNTGQTHLRNQPQHF; CDR3 length: 18; D gene: .; clone size: .; V gene: TRBV6-6; J gene: TRBJ1-5
CDR3 DNA: TGTGCCAGCAGTTTAAAGGGACAGTCATATGAAGCTTTCTTT; CDR3 protein: CASSLKGQSYEAFF; CDR3 length: 14; D gene: TRBD1; clone size: .; V gene: TRBV28; J gene: TRBJ1-1
CDR3 DNA: TGTGCCAGCAGCCCCTGGACAGGGGGCTACGAGCAGTACTTC; CDR3 protein: CASSPWTGGYEQYF; CDR3 length: 14; D gene: TRBD1; clone size: .; V gene: TRBV7-6; J gene: TRBJ2-7
CDR3 DNA: TGCGCCAGCAGCTTGTACCCGACTAGGACAGATACGCAGTATTTT; CDR3 protein: CASSLYPTRTDTQYF; CDR3 length: 15; D gene: .; clone size: .; V gene: TRBV5-1; J gene: TRBJ2-3
CDR3 DNA: TGTGCCATCAGTTGGGGCGGCGAGGGGACTGAAGCTTTCTTT; CDR3 protein: CAISWGGEGTEAFF; CDR3 length: 14; D gene: .; clone size: .; V gene: TRBV10-3; J gene: TRBJ1-1
CDR3 DNA: TGTGCCAGCAGTCCAGACCCCAGAGAAAATGATGGCTACACCTTC; CDR3 protein: CASSPDPRENDGYTF; CDR3 length: 15; D gene: .; clone size: few; V gene: TRBV28; J gene: TRBJ1-2
CDR3 DNA: TGTGCCAGCAGTTACAGATACGGGGATTGGGCTTTCTTT; CDR3 protein: CASSYRYGDWAFF; CDR3 length: 13; D gene: .; clone size: .; V gene: TRBV6-6; J gene: TRBJ1-1
CDR3 DNA: TGTGCCAGCAGTTTAGTGCCACTCGAGAGCACCATATATTTT; CDR3 protein: CASSLVPLESTIYF; CDR3 length: 14; D gene: .; clone size: .; V gene: TRBV12-3/TRBV12-4; J gene: TRBJ1-3
CDR3 DNA: TGTGCCAGCAGCCGGGGTGTAGCCAATGAGCAGTTCTTC; CDR3 protein: CASSRGVANEQFF; CDR3 length: 13; D gene: .; clone size: few; V gene: TRBV28; J gene: TRBJ2-1
CDR3 DNA: TGTGCCAGCAGTTACGGAGACAGGGGTCATGGCTACACCTTC; CDR3 protein: CASSYGDRGHGYTF; CDR3 length: 14; D gene: TRBD1; clone size: few; V gene: TRBV6-5; J gene: TRBJ1-2
CDR3 DNA: TGTGCCAGCAGTTCCCCGGTCATTAGCAATCAGCCCCAGCATTTT; CDR3 protein: CASSSPVISNQPQHF; CDR3 length: 15; D gene: .; clone size: .; V gene: TRBV28; J gene: TRBJ1-5